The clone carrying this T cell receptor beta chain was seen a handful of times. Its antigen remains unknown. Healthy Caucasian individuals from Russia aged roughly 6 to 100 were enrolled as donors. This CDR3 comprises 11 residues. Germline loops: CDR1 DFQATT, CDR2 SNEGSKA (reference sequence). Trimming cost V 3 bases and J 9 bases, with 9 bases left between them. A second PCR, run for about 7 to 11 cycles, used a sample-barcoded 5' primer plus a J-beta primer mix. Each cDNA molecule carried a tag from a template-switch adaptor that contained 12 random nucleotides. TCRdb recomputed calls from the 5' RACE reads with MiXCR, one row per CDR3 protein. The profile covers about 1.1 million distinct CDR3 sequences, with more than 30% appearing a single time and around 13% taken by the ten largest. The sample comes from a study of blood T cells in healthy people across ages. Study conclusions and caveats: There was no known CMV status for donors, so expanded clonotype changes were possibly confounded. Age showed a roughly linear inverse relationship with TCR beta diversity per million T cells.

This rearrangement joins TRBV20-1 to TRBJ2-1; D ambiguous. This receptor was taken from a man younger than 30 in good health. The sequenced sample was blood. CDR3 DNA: TGCAGTGCTAGCGCCAGGACTGAGCAGTTCTTC. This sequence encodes CSASARTEQFF.